The following is a TCR beta chain sequence with its context. This record comes from a study of blood T cell repertoires in COVID-19. Germline V gene data show CDR1 as SGHRS and CDR2 as YFSETQ. The CDR3 totals 15 residues. V was clipped by 0 bases and J by 0 bases, with 8 bases between them. Sequencing used immunoSEQ multiplex PCR; TCRdb keeps in-frame clones, though not all of them. The table shows roughly 280,000 clones, with 90% occurring only once. The receptor comes from a woman aged 25-40 years with acute COVID-19. The V call is TRBV5-1, the J call TRBJ2-3; tentatively, D is TRBD2 (5 bases). The sample comprised PBMCs or T cells enriched from blood (not recorded which). CDR3 loop: CASSLVGESTDTQYF. The CDR3 region has the DNA TGCGCCAGCAGCTTGGTGGGAGAGAGCACAGATACGCAGTATTTT.